This T cell receptor (beta chain) originates from a study of CD8 T cells in Susac syndrome. Overall study: Clinical remission applied to fewer than ten sequenced Susac syndrome patients, and about six had active disease. General study points: When the CD4+ T cell repertoires of patients with Susac syndrome were examined, they did not show any clonal expansion.

Germline CDR1 and CDR2: DFQATT and SNEGSKA (reference sequence). The CDR3 is 10 amino acids. Trimming shortened V by 3 bases and J by 6 bases, and 6 bases separated the two germline ends. It was with random hexamers that about 0.45 to 1 ug RNA was reverse transcribed. TCRdb re-called the immunoSEQ multiplex PCR reads with MiXCR, one entry per CDR3 protein. Among more than 200,000 distinct CDR3 sequences listed, 94% were seen once. Comments on this clonotype: The antigen is undetermined.

The TCR comes from a human donor with Susac syndrome. The chain carries TRBV20-1 and TRBJ2-7; D unclear. The sequenced sample consisted of CD4+ T cells from PBMCs. The CDR3 DNA reads TGCAGTGCTAGTTCCGGCGAGCAGTACTTC. Residues: CSASSGEQYF.